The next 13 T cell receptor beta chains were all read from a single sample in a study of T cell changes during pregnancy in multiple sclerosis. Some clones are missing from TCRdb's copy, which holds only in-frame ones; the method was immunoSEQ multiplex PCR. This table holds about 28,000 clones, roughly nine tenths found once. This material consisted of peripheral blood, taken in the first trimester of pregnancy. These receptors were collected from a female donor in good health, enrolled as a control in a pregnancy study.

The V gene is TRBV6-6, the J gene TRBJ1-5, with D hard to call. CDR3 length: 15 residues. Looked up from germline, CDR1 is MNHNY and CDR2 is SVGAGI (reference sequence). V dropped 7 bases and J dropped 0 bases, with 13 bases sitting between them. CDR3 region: CASTESGSSNQPQHF. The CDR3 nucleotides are TGTGCCAGCACCGAATCCGGGAGTAGCAATCAGCCCCAGCATTTT.

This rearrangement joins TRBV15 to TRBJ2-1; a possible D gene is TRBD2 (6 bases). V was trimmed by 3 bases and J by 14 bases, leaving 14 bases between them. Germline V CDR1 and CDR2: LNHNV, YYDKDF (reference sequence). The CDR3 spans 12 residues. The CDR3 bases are TGTGCCACCAGCAGGTGGTGGGGGACTGAGTTCTTC. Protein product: CATSRWWGTEFF. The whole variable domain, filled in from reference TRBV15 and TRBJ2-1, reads DAMVIQNPRYQVTQFGKPVTLSCSQTLNHNVMYWYQQKSSQAPKLLFHYYDKDFNNEADTPDNFQSRRPNTSFCFLDIRSPGLGDTAMYLCATSRWWGTEFFGPGTRLTVL.

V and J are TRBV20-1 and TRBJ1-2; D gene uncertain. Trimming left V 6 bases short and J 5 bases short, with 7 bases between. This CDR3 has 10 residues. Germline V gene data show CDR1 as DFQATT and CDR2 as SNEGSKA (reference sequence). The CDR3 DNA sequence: TGCAGTGCGGAGAGGTATGGCTACACCTTC. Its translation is CSAERYGYTF.

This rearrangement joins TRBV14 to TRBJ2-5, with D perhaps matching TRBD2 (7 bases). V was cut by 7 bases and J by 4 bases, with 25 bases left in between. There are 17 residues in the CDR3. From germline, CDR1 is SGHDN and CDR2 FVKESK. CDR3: CASNSGAGAGWAETQYF. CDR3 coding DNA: TGTGCCAGCAACTCGGGGGCCGGAGCGGGATGGGCAGAGACCCAGTACTTC.

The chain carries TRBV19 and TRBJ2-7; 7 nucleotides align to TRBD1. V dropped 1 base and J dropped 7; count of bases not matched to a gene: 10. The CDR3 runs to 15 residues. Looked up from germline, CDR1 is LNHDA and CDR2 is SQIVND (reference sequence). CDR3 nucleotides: TGTGCCAGTAGTATAGGACAGGGTGAAGTATATGAGCAGTACTTC. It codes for CASSIGQGEVYEQYF.

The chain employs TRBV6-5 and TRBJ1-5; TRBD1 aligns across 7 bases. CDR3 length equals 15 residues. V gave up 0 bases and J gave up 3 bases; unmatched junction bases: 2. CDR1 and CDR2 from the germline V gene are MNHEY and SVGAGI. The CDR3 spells CASSYSGTVNQPQHF. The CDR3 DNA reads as TGTGCCAGCAGTTACTCCGGGACAGTCAATCAGCCCCAGCATTTT.

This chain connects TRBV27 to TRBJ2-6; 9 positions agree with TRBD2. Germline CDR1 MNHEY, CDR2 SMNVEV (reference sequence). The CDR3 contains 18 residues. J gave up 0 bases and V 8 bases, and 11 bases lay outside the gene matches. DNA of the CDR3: TGTGCCAGCCATCAGACTAGCGGAACCTTCTCTGGGGCCAACGTCCTGACTTTC. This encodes CASHQTSGTFSGANVLTF.

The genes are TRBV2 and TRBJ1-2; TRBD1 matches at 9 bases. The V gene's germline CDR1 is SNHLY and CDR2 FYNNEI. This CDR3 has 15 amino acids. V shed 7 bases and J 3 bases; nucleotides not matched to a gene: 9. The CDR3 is CASKPQGAGDYGYTF. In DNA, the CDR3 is TGTGCCAGCAAACCACAGGGGGCCGGGGACTATGGCTACACCTTC.

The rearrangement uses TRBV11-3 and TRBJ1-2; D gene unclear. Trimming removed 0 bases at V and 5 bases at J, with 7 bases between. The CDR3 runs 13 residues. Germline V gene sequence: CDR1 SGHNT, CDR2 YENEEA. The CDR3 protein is CASSLETDYGYTF. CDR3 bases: TGTGCCAGCAGCTTAGAAACAGATTATGGCTACACCTTC. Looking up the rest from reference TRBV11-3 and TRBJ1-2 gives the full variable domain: EAGVVQSPRYKIIEKKQPVAFWCNPISGHNTLYWYLQNLGQGPELLIRYENEEAVDDSQLPKDRFSAERLKGVDSTLKIQPAELGDSAVYLCASSLETDYGYTFGSGTRLTVV.

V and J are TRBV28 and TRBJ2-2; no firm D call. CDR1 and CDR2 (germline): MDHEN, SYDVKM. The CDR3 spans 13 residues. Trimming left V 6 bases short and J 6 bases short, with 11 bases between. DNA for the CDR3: TGTGCCAGCAGGACAACAGTCCCCGGGGAGCTGTTTTTT. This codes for CASRTTVPGELFF.

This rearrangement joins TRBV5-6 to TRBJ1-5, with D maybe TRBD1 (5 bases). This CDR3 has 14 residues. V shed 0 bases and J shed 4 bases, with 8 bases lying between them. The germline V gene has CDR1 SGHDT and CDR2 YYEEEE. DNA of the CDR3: TGTGCCAGCAGCTTGGGACAGCTAAATCAGCCCCAGCATTTT. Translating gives CASSLGQLNQPQHF.

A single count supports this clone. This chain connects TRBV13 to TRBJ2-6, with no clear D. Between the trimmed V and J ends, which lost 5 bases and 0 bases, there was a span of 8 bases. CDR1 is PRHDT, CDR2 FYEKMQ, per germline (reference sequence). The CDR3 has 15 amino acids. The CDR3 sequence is CASSMFSSGANVLTF. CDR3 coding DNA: TGTGCCAGCAGCATGTTTAGCTCTGGGGCCAACGTCCTGACTTTC.

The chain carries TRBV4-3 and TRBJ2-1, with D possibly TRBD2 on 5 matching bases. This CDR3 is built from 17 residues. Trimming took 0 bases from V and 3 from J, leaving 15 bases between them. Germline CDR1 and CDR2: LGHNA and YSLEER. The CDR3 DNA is TGCGCCAGCAGCCAAGAAGTCGGACTGACGATCTACAATGAGCAGTTCTTC. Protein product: CASSQEVGLTIYNEQFF.